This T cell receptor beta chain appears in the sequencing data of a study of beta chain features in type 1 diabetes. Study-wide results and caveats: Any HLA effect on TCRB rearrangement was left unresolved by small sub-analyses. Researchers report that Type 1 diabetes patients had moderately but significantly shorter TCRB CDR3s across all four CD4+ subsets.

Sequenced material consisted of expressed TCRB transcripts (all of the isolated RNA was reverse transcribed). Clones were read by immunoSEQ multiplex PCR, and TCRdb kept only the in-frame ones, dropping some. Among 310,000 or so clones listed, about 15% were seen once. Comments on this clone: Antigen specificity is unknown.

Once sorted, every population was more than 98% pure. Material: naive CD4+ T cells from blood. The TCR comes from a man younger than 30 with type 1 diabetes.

Written as DNA, the CDR3 is TGCGCCAGCAGCTTGGGGGCGATTAATGAAAAACTGTTTTTT. This codes for CASSLGAINEKLFF. The chain uses TRBV5-1 and TRBJ1-4; D gene unclear. From germline, CDR1 is SGHRS and CDR2 YFSETQ. V was clipped by 0 bases and J by 4 bases, with 7 bases between them. The length of the CDR3 is 14 residues.